This TCR beta chain was recorded in a study of T cell repertoires in cytomegalovirus infection. In the study overall: It can be stated that public TCR beta signatures indicated CMV infection as well as a matching HLA type.

TCRdb re-derived calls from the reads in MiXCR, one entry per CDR3 protein. The table shows about 700,000 distinct CDR3 sequences, with around a third occurring only once. This clonotype was recorded only once. Its cognate antigen is unknown. Trimming took off 2 bases at V and 4 bases at J, with 12 bases between the two ends. Germline-derived CDR1 and CDR2 are KGHSH and LQKENI. CDR3 size: 14 residues. Sample: cultured PBMCs, taken from culture after CMV antigen stimulation. This receptor was obtained from a human donor in good health (CMV status not recorded). Some clones in this sample may be carry-over from other donors' samples. This chain links TRBV18 with TRBJ2-7; D uncertain. The CDR3 nucleotides are TGTGCCAGCTCACCAGGTCTGCTAGGATACGAGCAGTACTTC. Translation gives CASSPGLLGYEQYF.